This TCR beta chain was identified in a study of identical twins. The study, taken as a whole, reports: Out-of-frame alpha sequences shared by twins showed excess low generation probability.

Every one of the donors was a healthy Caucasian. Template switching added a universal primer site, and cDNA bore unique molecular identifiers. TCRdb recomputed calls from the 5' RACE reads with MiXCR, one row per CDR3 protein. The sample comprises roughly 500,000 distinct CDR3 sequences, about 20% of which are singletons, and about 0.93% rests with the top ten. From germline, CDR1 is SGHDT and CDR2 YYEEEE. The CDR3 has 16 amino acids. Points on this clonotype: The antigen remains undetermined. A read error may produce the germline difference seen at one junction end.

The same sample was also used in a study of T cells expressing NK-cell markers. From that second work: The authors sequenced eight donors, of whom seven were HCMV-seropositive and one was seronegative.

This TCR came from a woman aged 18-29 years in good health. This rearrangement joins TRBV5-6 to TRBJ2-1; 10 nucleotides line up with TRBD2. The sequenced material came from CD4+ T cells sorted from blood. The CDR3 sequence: CASTLLGLALGNEQFF. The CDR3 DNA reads TGTGCCAGCACCTTGCTGGGACTAGCGTTAGGCAATGAGCAGTTCTTC. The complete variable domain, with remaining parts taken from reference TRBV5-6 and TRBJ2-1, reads DAGVTQSPTHLIKTRGQQVTLRCSPKSGHDTVSWYQQALGQGPQFIFQYYEEEERQRGNFPDRFSGHQFPNYSSELNVNALLLGDSALYLCASTLLGLALGNEQFFGPGTRLTVL.